Listed below are T cell receptor beta chains from one sample, sequenced in a study of cytomegalovirus exposure and HLA in healthy donors. Measured with immunoSEQ multiplex PCR; TCRdb has only the in-frame clones, and not every one. Of roughly 140,000 clones listed, around three quarters were seen once; the top ten hold 1.5% to 2%. The sample taken for sequencing was PBMCs. Source of these receptors: a woman between 40 and 55 years old in good health and CMV-seronegative. Each CDR3 is given with its conserved first and last residue. The D gene is left open where the match is weak. For some rows the clone size is stated as once, few or many, or as a class when expanded; others skip it.

v_call	j_call	clone_size	d_call	cdr3_aa	cdr3_nt
TRBV6-1	TRBJ1-2	once	NA	CASRQIPGLGYTF	TGTGCCAGCAGGCAGATTCCGGGACTCGGCTACACCTTC
TRBV28	TRBJ2-1	few	TRBD1	CASSFPDRGGSYNEQFF	TGTGCCAGCAGTTTCCCGGACAGGGGAGGATCCTACAATGAGCAGTTCTTC
TRBV5-1	TRBJ1-3	NA	NA	CASSLDLSGNTIYF	TGCGCCAGCAGCTTGGATCTCTCTGGAAACACCATATATTTT
TRBV7-8	TRBJ2-7	NA	NA	CASSAQISYEQYF	TGTGCCAGCAGCGCACAGATTTCCTACGAGCAGTACTTC
TRBV6-1	TRBJ2-7	NA	NA	CASSVDIYEQYF	TGTGCCAGCAGTGTAGATATCTACGAGCAGTACTTC
TRBV7-9	TRBJ2-7	NA	NA	CASSHRTDYEQYF	TGTGCCAGCAGCCATCGGACAGACTACGAGCAGTACTTC
TRBV11-2	TRBJ1-5	NA	TRBD1	CASSLDRAGQPQHF	TGTGCCAGCAGCCTTGACAGGGCCGGTCAGCCCCAGCATTTT
TRBV7-9	TRBJ2-3	NA	NA	CATNAYTQYF	TGTGCCACTAATGCGTATACGCAGTATTTT
TRBV4-1	TRBJ2-1	NA	TRBD2	CASSQDPLADYNEQFF	TGCGCCAGCAGCCAAGATCCACTAGCGGATTACAATGAGCAGTTCTTC
TRBV7-9	TRBJ2-1	NA	NA	CASSLAKTGSYNEQFF	TGTGCCAGCAGCTTAGCAAAGACGGGGTCCTACAATGAGCAGTTCTTC
TRBV6-5	TRBJ1-4	NA	NA	CASSYQGPNEKLFF	TGTGCCAGCAGTTATCAGGGGCCTAATGAAAAACTGTTTTTT
TRBV5-5	TRBJ1-4	many	NA	CASRPAGATYEKLFF	TGTGCCAGCAGACCTGCGGGAGCTACTTATGAAAAACTGTTTTTT
TRBV5-1	TRBJ2-5	NA	TRBD2	CASSLGAGVETQYF	TGCGCCAGCAGCTTGGGAGCGGGAGTGGAGACCCAGTACTTC
TRBV23-1	TRBJ1-5	NA	TRBD1	CASRDRGQPQHF	TGCGCCAGCAGGGACAGGGGTCAGCCCCAGCATTTT
TRBV10-3	TRBJ1-1	NA	NA	CAISSLIAKMNTEAFF	TGTGCCATCAGCTCTTTAATAGCAAAGATGAACACTGAAGCTTTCTTT
TRBV5-4	TRBJ1-6	NA	NA	CASRVRQATDSPLHF	TGTGCCAGCAGGGTAAGACAGGCGACGGATTCACCCCTCCACTTT
TRBV19	TRBJ2-5	once	NA	CASSMSPETQYF	TGTGCCAGTAGTATGTCCCCGGAGACCCAGTACTTC
TRBV18	TRBJ1-2	NA	NA	CASSPSGGADYGYTF	TGTGCCAGCTCACCCAGTGGAGGGGCGGACTATGGCTACACCTTC
TRBV2	TRBJ1-6	once	NA	CASSEPVLDNSPLHF	TGTGCCAGCAGTGAACCGGTATTGGATAATTCACCCCTCCACTTT
TRBV5-4	TRBJ1-2	NA	TRBD1	CASSFGQDNGYTF	TGTGCCAGCAGCTTCGGACAGGATAATGGCTACACCTTC
TRBV2	TRBJ2-5	NA	NA	CASTLDLLGETQYF	TGTGCCAGCACCTTGGACTTGTTGGGGGAGACCCAGTACTTC
TRBV28	TRBJ2-1	NA	TRBD1	CASSTRQGRNEQFF	TGTGCCAGCAGTACCAGACAGGGGAGGAATGAGCAGTTCTTC
TRBV5-4	TRBJ2-2	once	TRBD2	CASSINLGLAGELFF	TGTGCCAGCAGCATCAACCTCGGACTAGCCGGGGAGCTGTTTTTT
TRBV6-6	TRBJ1-5	NA	TRBD1	CASIGTGAVGNQPQHF	TGTGCCAGCATAGGGACAGGGGCGGTAGGCAATCAGCCCCAGCATTTT
TRBV28	TRBJ1-1	NA	TRBD1	CASSPTGGRTTEAFF	TGTGCCAGCAGTCCGACAGGGGGGAGGACCACTGAAGCTTTCTTT
TRBV19	TRBJ1-5	NA	TRBD1	CASSRPGQGEYSNQPQHF	TGTGCCAGTAGTAGACCGGGACAGGGGGAGTATAGCAATCAGCCCCAGCATTTT
TRBV5-1	TRBJ1-1	NA	NA	CASSLVTGRGDTEAFF	TGCGCCAGCAGCTTGGTTACAGGGCGAGGGGACACTGAAGCTTTCTTT
TRBV10-2	TRBJ2-7	NA	TRBD1	CASSDVGQGNTYEQYF	TGCGCCAGCAGTGACGTGGGACAGGGGAACACCTACGAGCAGTACTTC
TRBV19	TRBJ2-5	NA	TRBD2	CASSNGRASQETQYF	TGTGCCAGCTCGAACGGGAGGGCTTCCCAAGAGACCCAGTACTTC
TRBV14	TRBJ2-3	NA	TRBD2	CASSFLAGGDTQYF	TGTGCCAGCAGCTTTCTAGCGGGAGGAGATACGCAGTATTTT
TRBV28	TRBJ1-5	few	NA	CASSFPYNNQPQHF	TGTGCCAGCAGTTTCCCTTATAACAATCAGCCCCAGCATTTT
TRBV9	TRBJ2-5	NA	TRBD1	CASSPGGETQYF	TGTGCCAGCAGCCCAGGGGGAGAGACCCAGTACTTC
TRBV6-5	TRBJ1-1	few	NA	CASSPPLRTAEAFF	TGTGCCAGCAGTCCCCCTTTAAGGACAGCTGAAGCTTTCTTT
TRBV7-9	TRBJ2-1	NA	TRBD2	CASSLGGGWNEQFF	TGTGCCAGCTCCTTGGGCGGGGGGTGGAATGAGCAGTTCTTC
TRBV7-8	TRBJ2-3	few	TRBD2	CASSSNRGLAVWGDTQYF	TGTGCCAGCAGTTCGAACAGGGGACTAGCCGTCTGGGGAGATACGCAGTATTTT
TRBV7-9	TRBJ2-7	NA	TRBD1	CSSSLSPGTGGTYEQYF	TGTTCCAGCAGCCTATCCCCCGGGACAGGGGGCACCTACGAGCAGTACTTC
TRBV21-1	TRBJ2-1	NA	NA	CASSKEWGPRYTGNEQFF	TGTGCCAGCAGCAAAGAGTGGGGGCCAAGGTATACAGGGAATGAGCAGTTCTTC
TRBV19	TRBJ2-7	NA	NA	CASSMGPDEQYF	TGTGCCAGTAGTATGGGGCCGGACGAGCAGTACTTC
TRBV28	TRBJ2-2	NA	NA	CASSSQLTWNTGELFF	TGTGCCAGCAGTTCCCAACTAACCTGGAACACCGGGGAGCTGTTTTTT
TRBV28	TRBJ1-2	NA	TRBD1	CASSLLTGDYGYTF	TGTGCCAGCAGTCTACTCACAGGGGACTATGGCTACACCTTC
TRBV6-1	TRBJ1-1	NA	NA	CASSFYSTEAFF	TGTGCCAGCAGTTTCTACAGTACTGAAGCTTTCTTT
TRBV6-1	TRBJ1-2	NA	TRBD1	CASNSRDRGSYGYTF	TGTGCCAGCAACAGCCGGGACAGGGGGTCTTATGGCTACACCTTC
TRBV7-6	TRBJ2-5	NA	NA	CASGPYQETQYF	TGTGCCAGCGGCCCGTACCAAGAGACCCAGTACTTC